Presented here are 15 T cell receptor beta chains from one specimen sequenced in a study of preoperative IRX-2 immunotherapy in early breast cancer. Repertoires were generated with immunoSEQ multiplex PCR, while TCRdb's copy carries only in-frame clones and drops some. Altogether about 23,000 clones are present, around 89% being singletons, with the ten largest covering around 9.5%. Treatment of the sample: preoperative locoregional IRX-2 cytokine immunotherapy. The starting material was tumor tissue, obtained after IRX-2 immunotherapy. The receptors here all came from a human donor with breast cancer.

V and J are TRBV6-4 and TRBJ1-1; the D is unclear. The CDR3 loop spans 13 amino acids. Germline lookup yields CDR1 MRHNA and CDR2 SNTAGT. Trimming left V 4 bases short and J 1 base short, with 7 bases between. Here the CDR3 DNA reads TGTGCCAGCAGTGCCAGTGAGAACACTGAAGCTTTCTTT. Translating gives CASSASENTEAFF.

V and J are TRBV10-3 and TRBJ1-5; possible D gene TRBD1, 5 bases. Deletions cut 10 bases from V and 2 bases from J, with 15 bases between. CDR3 length: 14 residues. CDR1 ENHRY and CDR2 SYGVKD come from the germline V gene. This CDR3 reads CATSDSFGNQPQHF. The CDR3 DNA follows: TGTGCCACCTCTGACAGTTTTGGCAATCAGCCCCAGCATTTT.

V is TRBV30 and J is TRBJ2-7, with a weak D call TRBD1 (5 bases). V lost 2 bases and J lost 4, with 12 bases in between. This CDR3 is 13 amino acids long. Germline-derived CDR1 and CDR2 are GTSNPN and SVGIG (reference sequence). CDR3 in amino acids: CAWSSQDLYEQYF. In DNA, the CDR3 is TGTGCCTGGAGTTCACAGGATTTGTACGAGCAGTACTTC.

The chain recombines TRBV7-2 with TRBJ1-1, with a weak D call TRBD1 (5 bases). Germline V lookup: CDR1 SGHTA, CDR2 FQGNSA. Trimming pared 3 bases from V and 1 base from J, leaving 9 bases between. This CDR3 spans 14 amino acids. The CDR3 sequence: CASSFGHQNTEAFF. The DNA for the CDR3 is TGTGCCAGCAGCTTTGGACATCAGAACACTGAAGCTTTCTTT. The full variable domain, rest sourced from reference TRBV7-2 and TRBJ1-1, is GAGVSQSPSNKVTEKGKDVELRCDPISGHTALYWYRQSLGQGLEFLIYFQGNSAPDKSGLPSDRFSAERTGGSVSTLTIQRTQQEDSAVYLCASSFGHQNTEAFFGQGTRLTVV.

The chain employs TRBV7-9 and TRBJ2-7; D call uncertain. Trimming stripped 5 bases from V and 7 bases from J, with 12 bases between. The CDR3 runs to 12 residues. CDR1 is SEHNR, CDR2 FQNEAQ, per germline (reference sequence). CDR3 loop: CASSTDSREQYF. The CDR3 coding sequence is TGTGCCAGCAGCACGGATAGTCGGGAGCAGTACTTC.

The chain joins TRBV27 to TRBJ2-5; the match to TRBD2 covers 8 bases. The germline V gene has CDR1 MNHEY and CDR2 SMNVEV (reference sequence). The CDR3 contains 17 residues. V dropped 5 bases and J dropped 4; count of bases not matched to a gene: 15. The chain's CDR3 is CASSRRATSGVRETQYF. The CDR3 region has the DNA TGTGCCAGCAGTCGCCGGGCCACTAGCGGAGTGAGAGAGACCCAGTACTTC.

The chain carries TRBV7-2 and TRBJ1-5, with TRBD1 as a possible D gene (5 bases). CDR3 length: 16 amino acids. V lost 3 bases, J lost 0 bases, and 12 bases lay in between. Germline lookup yields CDR1 SGHTA and CDR2 FQGNSA. The CDR3 spells CASSFSGTVSNQPQHF. In nucleotides, the CDR3 is TGTGCCAGCAGCTTCTCCGGGACTGTTAGCAATCAGCCCCAGCATTTT.

This clone was counted a single time. The CDR3 is CASSRSDRLHSPLHF. The CDR3 DNA reads as TGCGCCAGCAGCCGCTCGGATCGACTGCATTCACCCCTCCACTTT. The chain carries TRBV4-1 and TRBJ1-6; unclear D gene. CDR1 and CDR2 (germline): MGHRA, YSYEKL. V was cut by 4 bases and J by 8 bases, with 15 bases left in between. This CDR3 is built from 15 residues.

V is TRBV5-5 and J is TRBJ2-2; D possibly corresponds to TRBD1 (6 bases). V was trimmed by 3 bases and J by 4 bases, leaving 13 bases between them. The germline gives CDR1 SGHKS, CDR2 YYEKEE (reference sequence). The CDR3 runs 15 residues. The CDR3 protein is CASSSPQGPTGELFF. As DNA, the CDR3 is TGTGCCAGCAGCTCCCCACAGGGCCCCACCGGGGAGCTGTTTTTT.

V gene TRBV28 combines with J gene TRBJ2-3; 14 bases line up with TRBD2. This CDR3 has 18 residues. Germline lookup yields CDR1 MDHEN and CDR2 SYDVKM. The V and J ends lost 8 bases and 6 bases, in that order; junction bases with no gene match: 16. This chain's CDR3 is CASLPSPGTSGRSDTQYF. CDR3 nucleotide sequence: TGTGCCAGCCTGCCTTCTCCTGGGACTAGCGGGAGATCGGATACGCAGTATTTT.

V usage is TRBV7-2 and J usage is TRBJ1-1; no reliable D call. Trimming pared 5 bases from V and 0 bases from J, leaving 10 bases between. This CDR3 is built from 14 residues. Germline lookup yields CDR1 SGHTA and CDR2 FQGNSA. The CDR3 nucleotides read TGTGCCAGCAGCCCAACCGGGCTGAACACTGAAGCTTTCTTT. As protein: CASSPTGLNTEAFF.

The chain couples TRBV28 to TRBJ1-4, with a tentative D call TRBD1 (6 bases). Deletions cut 4 bases from V and 2 bases from J, with 11 bases between. The CDR3 runs to 15 residues. CDR1 is MDHEN, CDR2 SYDVKM, per germline. The CDR3 sequence: CASSSSGVTNEKLFF. The CDR3 DNA reads as TGTGCCAGCAGTTCCTCAGGGGTTACTAATGAAAAACTGTTTTTT. The full variable domain, in which reference TRBV28 and TRBJ1-4 provide the parts outside the CDR3, is DVKVTQSSRYLVKRTGEKVFLECVQDMDHENMFWYRQDPGLGLRLIYFSYDVKMKEKGDIPEGYSVSREKKERFSLILESASTNQTSMYLCASSSSGVTNEKLFFGSGTQLSVL.

The chain uses TRBV28 and TRBJ2-3; D uncertain. V lost 5 bases, J lost 0 bases, and 6 bases lay in between. CDR1 is MDHEN, CDR2 SYDVKM, per germline. The CDR3 runs to 13 residues. The CDR3 spells CASSPDSTDTQYF. CDR3 DNA: TGTGCCAGCAGTCCCGACAGCACAGATACGCAGTATTTT.

CDR3 loop: CAYISGANVLTF. The DNA of the CDR3 is TGTGCCTATATATCTGGGGCCAACGTCCTGACTTTC. V gene TRBV30 combines with J gene TRBJ2-6; D uncertain. The germline V gene encodes CDR1 GTSNPN and CDR2 SVGIG (reference sequence). The CDR3 is made up of 12 amino acids. V was pared by 7 bases and J by 1 base, with 5 bases between.

The chain uses TRBV4-3 and TRBJ2-7, with TRBD1 matching 7 bases. CDR1 and CDR2 (germline): LGHNA, YSLEER. There are 15 residues in the CDR3. Trimming removed 0 bases from V and 2 bases from J; junction bases left unmatched: 4. The CDR3 is CASSQEDRAAYEQYF. Here the CDR3 DNA reads TGCGCCAGCAGCCAAGAAGACAGGGCGGCCTACGAGCAGTACTTC.